The T cell receptor (beta chain) under discussion was sequenced for a study of Graves' ophthalmopathy and Graves' hyperthyroidism (dated by TCRdb to 2016 to 2018). About the investigation overall: A patient counted as having stable hyperthyroidism if there was no progression to ophthalmopathy within 18 months of follow-up. A discovery set of 95 to 100 patients (about 45 ophthalmopathy, some 58 stable hyperthyroidism) was enrolled to explore V-J signatures distinguishing ophthalmopathy from hyperthyroidism. The study used signatures of the TCR beta repertoire to tell Graves' ophthalmopathy apart from Graves' hyperthyroidism and to predict which patients would progress to ophthalmopathy. After sampling, hyperthyroidism patients received methimazole starting at 30 mg daily, and ophthalmopathy patients received high-dose intravenous methylprednisolone. For independent validation, a separate cohort was made up of 18 hyperthyroidism patients plus 17 patients who later progressed from hyperthyroidism to ophthalmopathy. In total, 135 blood samples were TCR-sequenced: some 43 ophthalmopathy, over 70 hyperthyroidism and roughly 17 hyperthyroidism-to-ophthalmopathy patients. T-cell repertoires of thyroid tissue and blood were compared in six or seven hyperthyroidism patients.

Patients with hyperthyroidism were aged 18 to 65 years, had been newly diagnosed, and had a disease duration of less than 2 months. Patients with other autoimmune diseases, uncontrolled infections, pregnancy or lactation were excluded from the study. Clinical symptoms, serum thyroxine, TRAb, thyroid ultrasound and orbital computed tomography were used for diagnosis. Trizol reagent was used to extract the total RNA, and its quality was then checked on an Agilent 2100 Bioanalyzer. Worth noting for this clonotype: What this receptor recognizes is not known. Possible read error: a much larger clone is one base away.

Here is what the overall study found, with its caveats: In validation, the model predicted ophthalmopathy progression with more than 70% sensitivity and 72% to 80% specificity; roughly eleven predicted patients were CT-confirmed with GO in a median of approximately six months. No statistical method was used to predetermine the sample size, and group allocation was not hidden from the investigators. Most expanded thyroid clonotypes with frequency above 0.001 were also detected in blood, suggesting blood repertoires may reflect the thyroid immune response. Ophthalmopathy was separated from stable hyperthyroidism by the 13-signature model with more than 85% sensitivity and 81.08% specificity in cross-validation and with 80%/75% in the test set.

For repertoire sequencing, the TCR beta CDR3 regions were amplified from RNA transcripts. The first round of RT-PCR was done with HTBI primers and the Qiagen OneStep RT-PCR kit, and was followed by a second round of multiplex PCR, then size selection and purification. Libraries were sequenced paired-end with 100 bp reads on an Illumina HiSeq2000. The study's processing was this. SOAPnuke was used to process the reads, removing any read that contained adapters or uncalled bases, had a mean Phred below 15, or lacked an exact match to the constant primer or identifier. COPE v1.2.5 was used to merge the high-quality paired reads. Each unique nucleotide sequence was defined as a clonotype, and clonotypes were aligned to IMGT TRB V, D and J references with MiTCR v1.1. Analysis was restricted to V-J combinations with a frequency above 0.0001, which covered 98% to 99.2% of repertoires. For each V-J combination, a TCR clonal expansion and chaos score was defined as F50 clonal expansion divided by the chaos observed in the TCRdist matrix. Welch's t-statistics and random forest were used to reduce the features to around 13 V-J combinations, which were then used as input to a naive Bayes classifier. The Morisita-Horn index was used to measure how similar the thyroid and blood repertoires were. Using fastp trimming at Q25 and MiXCR clonotype assembly, TCRdb reanalyzed the public sequencing data and kept in-frame beta chains. Rows with one shared CDR3 protein collapse into an entry with the most common genes and DNA. The V and J calls, along with clone size, are taken from TCRdb and not from the paper's own processing. The sample profile shows over a million distinct CDR3 sequences; approximately 35% of them were found once. Over 8.5% of the sample belongs to the ten largest clones.

Its CDR3 holds 12 amino acids, cysteine through phenylalanine. CDR3 DNA is the only sequence kept; it has 36 bases, read in frame from the first base. The V end loses 8 bases and the J end loses 2 bases, and a stretch of 10 bases separates them. Reading the germline V gene (reference sequence) gives CDR1 SEHNR and CDR2 FQNEAQ. The sequence links TRBV7-9 to TRBJ2-7; a weak D assignment points to TRBD2 (6 bases agree). The sample taken for sequencing was peripheral blood or thyroid tissue (not recorded which). The TCR sequence derives from an adult man with Graves' hyperthyroidism. CDR3 region: CASGGTPYEQYF. In nucleotides, the sequence is TGTGCCAGCGGGGGGACCCCCTACGAGCAGTACTTC.